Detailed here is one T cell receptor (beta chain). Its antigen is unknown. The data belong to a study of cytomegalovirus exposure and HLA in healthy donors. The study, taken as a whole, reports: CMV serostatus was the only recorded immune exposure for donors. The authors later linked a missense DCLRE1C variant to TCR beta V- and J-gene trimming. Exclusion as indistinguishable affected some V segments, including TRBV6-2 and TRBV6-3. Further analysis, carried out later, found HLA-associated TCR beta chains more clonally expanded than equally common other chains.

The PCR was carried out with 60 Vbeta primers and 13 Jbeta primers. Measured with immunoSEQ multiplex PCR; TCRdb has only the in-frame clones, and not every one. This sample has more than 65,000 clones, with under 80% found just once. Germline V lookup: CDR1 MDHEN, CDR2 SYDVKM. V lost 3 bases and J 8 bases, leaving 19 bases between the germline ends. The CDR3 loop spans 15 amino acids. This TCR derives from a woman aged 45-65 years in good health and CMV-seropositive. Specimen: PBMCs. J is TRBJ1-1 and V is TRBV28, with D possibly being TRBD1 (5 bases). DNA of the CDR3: TGTGCCAGCAGTTTTGGGCCGGCCGGGGGAAAGGAAGCTTTCTTT. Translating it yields CASSFGPAGGKEAFF.